The next 27 T cell receptor beta chains were all read from a single sample in a study of CD8 T cells in Susac syndrome. An amount of RNA that ranged from roughly 0.45 to 1 ug was reverse transcribed with random hexamers. A single record per CDR3 protein comes from TCRdb applying MiXCR to the immunoSEQ multiplex PCR reads. The table has about 190,000 distinct CDR3 sequences, about 95% seen once. Material: CD8+ T cells from PBMCs. All receptors come from a human donor with Susac syndrome.

This clonotype was detected once. This chain's CDR3 is CASSQWGNTNIYGYTF. The CDR3 bases are TGTGCCAGCAGCCAGTGGGGAAATACGAACATCTATGGCTACACCTTC. V is TRBV3-1 and J is TRBJ1-2, with no clear D. V lost 3 bases and J 4 bases, leaving 18 bases between the germline ends. Germline loops: CDR1 LGHDT, CDR2 YNNKEL (reference sequence). CDR3 size: 16 residues.

The V gene is TRBV20-1, the J gene TRBJ2-5, with a possible D match to TRBD2 (5 bases). The germline V and J ends were trimmed by 0 bases and 9 bases, with 23 bases remaining between them. The germline V gene encodes CDR1 DFQATT and CDR2 SNEGSKA (reference sequence). The CDR3 is 16 amino acids. The CDR3 sequence is CSARDPTRTQERAQYF. CDR3 coding DNA: TGCAGTGCTAGAGATCCGACCCGGACTCAAGAGAGGGCCCAGTACTTC.

The J gene is TRBJ2-5, the V gene TRBV5-1; no firm D call. The CDR3 extends over 15 amino acids. The V and J ends lost 0 bases and 2 bases respectively, with 11 bases between them. The germline gives CDR1 SGHRS, CDR2 YFSETQ. CDR3 sequence reads: CASSLVMGIQETQYF. CDR3 bases: TGCGCCAGCAGCTTGGTTATGGGTATTCAAGAGACCCAGTACTTC.

The chain uses TRBV20-1 and TRBJ2-1; D is unresolved. Germline loops: CDR1 DFQATT, CDR2 SNEGSKA (reference sequence). The V and J ends lost 0 bases and 7 bases respectively, with 4 bases between them. The CDR3 consists of 11 residues. The CDR3: CSARDLNEQFF. CDR3 coding DNA: TGCAGTGCTAGAGATTTAAATGAGCAGTTCTTC.

This clonotype was recorded only once. The J gene is TRBJ2-3, the V gene TRBV20-1; 11 nucleotides agree with TRBD2. Germline V CDR1 and CDR2: DFQATT, SNEGSKA (reference sequence). The junction had 10 bases not matched to a gene; V was cut back by 3 bases and J by 2 bases. The CDR3 runs 17 residues. CDR3 in DNA: TGCAGTGCTAGGGCTAGCGGGAGGAAGGGGGCCACAGATACGCAGTATTTT. This encodes CSARASGRKGATDTQYF.

The chain recombines TRBV20-1 with TRBJ2-7; weak D call: TRBD1 (5 bases). The CDR3 runs 13 residues. Trimming stripped 5 bases from V and 6 bases from J, with 17 bases between. Germline V CDR1 and CDR2: DFQATT, SNEGSKA (reference sequence). The CDR3 is CSAFRGKAFEQYF. The CDR3 nucleotides read TGCAGTGCTTTTAGGGGCAAGGCCTTCGAGCAGTACTTC.

Here the CDR3 reads CASSQRPGDMDIQYF. The CDR3 DNA is TGTGCCAGCAGCCAACGGCCGGGGGATATGGACATTCAGTACTTC. The chain combines TRBV4-2 with TRBJ2-4; maybe TRBD2 (6 bases). The CDR3 runs 15 residues. Germline CDR1 LGHNA, CDR2 YNFKEQ. V lost 2 bases to trimming and J lost 8 bases, with 16 bases between them.

The gene calls are TRBV12-3 or TRBV12-4 and TRBJ2-6, with D perhaps matching TRBD1 (6 bases). This CDR3 region has 15 residues. The ends were cut back, 6 bases at V and 2 bases at J, with 11 bases in the middle. The CDR3 here is CASRPRTAGANVLTF. The CDR3 nucleotides are TGTGCCAGCAGACCTCGGACAGCTGGGGCCAACGTCCTGACTTTC.

This rearrangement joins TRBV11-2 to TRBJ2-2; D is perhaps TRBD1 or TRBD2 (5 bases each). CDR3 length: 15 amino acids. Germline values: CDR1 SGHAT, CDR2 FQNNGV. V lost 4 bases and J 2 bases, leaving 11 bases between the germline ends. DNA of the CDR3: TGTGCCAGCAGCTCACCCGGGACCAACACCGGGGAGCTGTTTTTT. Amino acid sequence: CASSSPGTNTGELFF.

The chain uses TRBV27 and TRBJ2-3, with TRBD2 matching over 7 bases. CDR1 and CDR2 (germline): MNHEY, SMNVEV (reference sequence). The ends lost 2 bases at V and 5 bases at J; junction bases unmatched: 10. CDR3 length equals 16 residues. The CDR3 sequence is CASSLGLAGARDTQYF. CDR3 DNA: TGTGCCAGCAGTTTAGGGTTGGCGGGAGCAAGAGATACGCAGTATTTT.

The DNA for the CDR3 is TGTGCCACCGCGGGAGAGAAGTACGAGCAGTACTTC. Residues: CATAGEKYEQYF. The chain is built from TRBV6-6 and TRBJ2-7, with TRBD2 matching over 7 bases. The germline V gene encodes CDR1 MNHNY and CDR2 SVGAGI (reference sequence). The length of the CDR3 is 12 residues. The ends lost 10 bases at V and 4 bases at J; junction bases unmatched: 7.

This chain connects TRBV10-3 to TRBJ2-2; no clear D. The CDR3 has 12 residues. V was pared by 7 bases and J by 4 bases, with 7 bases between. Germline CDR1 is ENHRY and CDR2 is SYGVKD. The CDR3 sequence: CAIKWSTGELFF. The CDR3 region has the DNA TGTGCCATCAAGTGGAGCACCGGGGAGCTGTTTTTT.

A word on this clonotype: A read error may produce the germline difference seen at one junction end. The chain carries TRBV2 and TRBJ1-3; D might be TRBD1 (5 bases). Germline V gene data show CDR1 as SNHLY and CDR2 as FYNNEI. CDR3 length equals 15 residues. The CDR3 loop is CASSEGQSSGNTIYF. Written as DNA, the CDR3 is TGTGCCAGCAGCGAAGGACAATCCTCTGGAAACACCATATATTTT. Full variable domain (outside the CDR3, taken from reference TRBV2 and TRBJ1-3): EPEVTQTPSHQVTQMGQEVILRCVPISNHLYFYWYRQILGQKVEFLVSFYNNEISEKSEIFDDQFSVERPDGSNFTLKIRSTKLEDSAMYFCASSEGQSSGNTIYFGEGSWLTVV.

The CDR3 spells CASSEYPAGMYEQYF. The DNA of the CDR3 is TGTGCCAGCAGTGAATACCCGGCGGGCATGTACGAGCAGTACTTC. The rearrangement uses TRBV6-1 and TRBJ2-7; D possibly corresponds to TRBD2 (5 bases). Germline V gives CDR1 MNHNS, CDR2 SASEGT. The CDR3 extends over 15 amino acids. Trimming left V 2 bases short and J 4 bases short, with 15 bases between.

The chain employs TRBV29-1 and TRBJ2-3, with a tentative D call TRBD2 (5 bases). The CDR3 runs to 14 residues. Trimming removed 4 bases at V and 4 bases at J, with 15 bases between. Per germline, CDR1 SQVTM and CDR2 ANQGSEA. The CDR3 DNA reads TGCAGCGTTGTCCCTCCACTCGGGGCAGATACGCAGTATTTT. This translates into CSVVPPLGADTQYF.

The CDR3 region has the DNA TGTGCCAGCAGCCTCCTGTCAGGGCCCTACGAGCAGTACTTC. The encoded protein is CASSLLSGPYEQYF. This sequence joins TRBV14 and TRBJ2-7; D might be TRBD1 (5 bases). Per germline, CDR1 SGHDN and CDR2 FVKESK. This CDR3 is 14 amino acids long. Between the trimmed V and J ends, which lost 4 bases and 2 bases, there was a span of 12 bases.

The genes are TRBV5-1 and TRBJ2-1, with 9 bases fitting TRBD1. The CDR3 is 13 amino acids. Germline values: CDR1 SGHRS, CDR2 YFSETQ. Trimming at V came to 6 bases and at J to 7 bases, leaving 5 bases not matched to a gene. The CDR3 DNA reads TGCGCCAGCACCACGGACAGGGGTAATGAGCAGTTCTTC. Its translation is CASTTDRGNEQFF.

The rearrangement uses TRBV7-2 and TRBJ1-2; D perhaps matches TRBD1 (6 bases). Trimming removed 6 bases from V and 2 bases from J, with 10 bases in between. CDR1 is SGHTA and CDR2 is FQGNSA in the germline V gene. The CDR3 is made up of 13 amino acids. The DNA of the CDR3 is TGTGCCAGCAGGCCCCAGGGGAACTATGGCTACACCTTC. The encoded protein is CASRPQGNYGYTF.

The gene calls are TRBV6-6 and TRBJ1-1; D remains ambiguous. The germline V gene has CDR1 MNHNY and CDR2 SVGAGI (reference sequence). The V end lost 7 bases, the J end lost 4 bases, and 7 bases lay between the germline ends. The CDR3 is made up of 11 amino acids. Written as DNA, the CDR3 is TGTGCCAGCACTGCGAGCACTGAAGCTTTCTTT. It codes for CASTASTEAFF.

The chain links TRBV9 to TRBJ2-7; TRBD2 agrees at 9 bases. Unmatched junction bases numbered 10, after V lost 0 bases and J lost 0 bases. The CDR3 sequence is 18 residues long. CDR1 and CDR2 (germline): SGDLS, YYNGEE. CDR3 protein: CASSVEEGSGGSSYEQYF. The CDR3 nucleotides read TGTGCCAGCAGCGTAGAGGAAGGTAGCGGGGGAAGCTCCTACGAGCAGTACTTC.

The chain uses TRBV7-9 and TRBJ2-7; D is uncertain. CDR1 and CDR2 (germline): SEHNR, FQNEAQ (reference sequence). V dropped 0 bases and J dropped 6 bases, with 9 bases sitting between them. CDR3 length: 13 residues. The CDR3 region is CASSLALGSEQYF. In DNA, the CDR3 is TGTGCCAGCAGCTTAGCTCTCGGAAGCGAGCAGTACTTC.

The J gene is TRBJ2-1, the V gene TRBV20-1; 14 positions match TRBD2. The CDR3 has 19 residues. CDR1 is DFQATT, CDR2 SNEGSKA, per germline (reference sequence). Losses at the gene ends were 0 bases for V and 8 bases for J; bases not matched to a gene: 15. The CDR3 DNA reads TGCAGTGCTAGAGACCGCCTAAGATTACCGGGACTAGCGGGAGATGAGCAGTTCTTC. Protein sequence: CSARDRLRLPGLAGDEQFF.

This clonotype has only one observation. The rearrangement joins TRBV4-1 to TRBJ2-1; the D gene is possibly TRBD1 (7 bases). The length of the CDR3 is 15 residues. Germline CDR1 is MGHRA and CDR2 is YSYEKL. The V end lost 2 bases, the J end lost 7 bases, and 15 bases lay between the germline ends. The CDR3 coding sequence is TGCGCCAGCAGCCAACGACAGGGTGGACTAAATGAGCAGTTCTTC. The encoded protein is CASSQRQGGLNEQFF.

The chain carries TRBV24-1 and TRBJ2-2; D perhaps matches TRBD1 (5 bases). The V end lost 7 bases, the J end lost 1 base, and 9 bases lay between the germline ends. Germline-derived CDR1 and CDR2 are KGHDR and SFDVKD. The CDR3 covers 14 residues. CDR3 in DNA: TGTGCCACCAGAGGACAAGAGAACACCGGGGAGCTGTTTTTT. This translates into CATRGQENTGELFF.

This sequence joins TRBV6-4 and TRBJ1-1, with TRBD1 matching over 9 bases. V dropped 8 bases and J dropped 2; count of bases not matched to a gene: 9. Germline V gene data show CDR1 as MRHNA and CDR2 as SNTAGT. The CDR3 is made up of 15 amino acids. CDR3 loop: CASRPGTGSNTEAFF. In nucleotides, the CDR3 is TGTGCCAGCCGTCCCGGGACAGGGAGCAACACTGAAGCTTTCTTT.

CDR3 DNA: TGTGCCAGCAGCTTAGATCACGGGCGGCGTGGCTACACCTTC. This gives the protein CASSLDHGRRGYTF. The chain links TRBV11-2 to TRBJ1-2; D ambiguous. In germline, CDR1 is SGHAT, CDR2 FQNNGV. V dropped 0 bases and J dropped 7 bases, with 12 bases sitting between them. This CDR3 contains 14 residues.

The V call is TRBV4-1, the J call TRBJ1-1; D is perhaps TRBD1 (5 bases). Deletions cut 0 bases from V and 1 base from J, with 6 bases between. CDR1 and CDR2 (germline): MGHRA, YSYEKL. This CDR3 spans 14 amino acids. The CDR3 protein is CASSQDTGNTEAFF. In nucleotides, the CDR3 is TGCGCCAGCAGCCAAGATACAGGGAACACTGAAGCTTTCTTT.